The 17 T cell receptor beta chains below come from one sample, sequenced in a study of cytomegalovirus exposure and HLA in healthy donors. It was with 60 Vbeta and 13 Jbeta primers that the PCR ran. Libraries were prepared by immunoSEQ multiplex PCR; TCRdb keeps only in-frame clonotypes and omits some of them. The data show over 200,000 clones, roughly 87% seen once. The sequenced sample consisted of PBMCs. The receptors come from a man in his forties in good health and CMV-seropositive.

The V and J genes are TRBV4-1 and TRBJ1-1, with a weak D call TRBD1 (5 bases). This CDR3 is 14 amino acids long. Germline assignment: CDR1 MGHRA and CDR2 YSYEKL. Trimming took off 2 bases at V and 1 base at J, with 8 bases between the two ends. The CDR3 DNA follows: TGCGCCAGCAGCCAACCCGACAGGAACACTGAAGCTTTCTTT. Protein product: CASSQPDRNTEAFF.

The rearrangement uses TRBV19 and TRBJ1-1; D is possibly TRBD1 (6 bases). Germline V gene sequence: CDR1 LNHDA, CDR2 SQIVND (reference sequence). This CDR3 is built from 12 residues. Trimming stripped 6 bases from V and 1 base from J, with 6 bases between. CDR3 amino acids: CASRTGNTEAFF. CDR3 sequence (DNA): TGTGCCAGTAGGACAGGGAACACTGAAGCTTTCTTT. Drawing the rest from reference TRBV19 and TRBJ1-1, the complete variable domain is DGGITQSPKYLFRKEGQNVTLSCEQNLNHDAMYWYRQDPGQGLRLIYYSQIVNDFQKGDIAEGYSVSREKKESFPLTVTSAQKNPTAFYLCASRTGNTEAFFGQGTRLTVV.

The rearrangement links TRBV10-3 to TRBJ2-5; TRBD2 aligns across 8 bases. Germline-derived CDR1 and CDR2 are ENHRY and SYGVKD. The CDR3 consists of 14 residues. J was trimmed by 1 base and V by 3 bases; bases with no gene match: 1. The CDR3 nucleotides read TGTGCCATCAGTGAACTAGCGGCCCAAGAGACCCAGTACTTC. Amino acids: CAISELAAQETQYF.

CDR3 nucleotide sequence: TGTGCCAGCAGCTTACTAGCGGGAATCGAGCAGTTCTTC. It translates to CASSLLAGIEQFF. The J gene is TRBJ2-1, the V gene TRBV7-9; 9 nucleotides align to TRBD2. J lost 10 bases, V lost 2 bases, and 3 bases had no gene match. This CDR3 has 13 residues. CDR1 is SEHNR and CDR2 is FQNEAQ in the germline V gene (reference sequence). Full variable domain (missing parts from reference TRBV7-9 and TRBJ2-1): DTGVSQNPRHKITKRGQNVTFRCDPISEHNRLYWYRQTLGQGPEFLTYFQNEAQLEKSRLLSDRFSAERPKGSFSTLEIQRTEQGDSAMYLCASSLLAGIEQFFGPGTRLTVL.

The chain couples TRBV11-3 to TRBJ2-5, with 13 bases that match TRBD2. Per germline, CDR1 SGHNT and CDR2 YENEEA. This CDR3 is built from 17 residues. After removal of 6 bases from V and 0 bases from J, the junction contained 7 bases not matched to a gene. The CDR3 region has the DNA TGTGCCAGCAGACTAGGGACTAGCGGGACGAACCAAGAGACCCAGTACTTC. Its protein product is CASRLGTSGTNQETQYF.

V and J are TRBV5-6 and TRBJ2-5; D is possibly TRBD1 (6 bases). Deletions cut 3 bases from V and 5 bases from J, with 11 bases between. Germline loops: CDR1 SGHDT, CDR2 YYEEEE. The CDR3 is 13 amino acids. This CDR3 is CASSSQGWETQYF. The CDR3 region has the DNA TGTGCCAGCAGCTCACAGGGATGGGAGACCCAGTACTTC.

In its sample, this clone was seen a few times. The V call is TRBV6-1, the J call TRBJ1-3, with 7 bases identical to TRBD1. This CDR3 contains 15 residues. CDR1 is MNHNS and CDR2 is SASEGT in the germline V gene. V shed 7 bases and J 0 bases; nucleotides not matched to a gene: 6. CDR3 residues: CASTQWTGSGNTIYF. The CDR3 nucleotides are TGTGCCAGCACGCAGTGGACAGGCTCTGGAAACACCATATATTTT.

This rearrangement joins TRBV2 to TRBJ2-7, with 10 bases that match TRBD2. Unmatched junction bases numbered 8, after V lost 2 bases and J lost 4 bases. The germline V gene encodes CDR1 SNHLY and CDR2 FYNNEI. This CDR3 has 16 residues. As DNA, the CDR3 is TGTGCCAGCAGTGAATGGCTAGCGGGAGTTTCTTACGAGCAGTACGTC. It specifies CASSEWLAGVSYEQYV.

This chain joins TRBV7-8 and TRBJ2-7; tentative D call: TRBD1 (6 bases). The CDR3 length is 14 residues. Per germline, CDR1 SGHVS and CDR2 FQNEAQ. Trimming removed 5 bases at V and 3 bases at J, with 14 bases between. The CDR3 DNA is TGTGCCAGCAGCATAGGGGGAGTTTTCTACGAGCAGTACGTC. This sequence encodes CASSIGGVFYEQYV.

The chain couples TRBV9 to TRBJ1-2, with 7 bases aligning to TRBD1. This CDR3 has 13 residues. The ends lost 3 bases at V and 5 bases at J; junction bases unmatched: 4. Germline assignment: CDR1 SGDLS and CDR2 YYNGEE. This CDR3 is CASSAGQIYGYTF. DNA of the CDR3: TGTGCCAGCAGCGCGGGACAGATTTATGGCTACACCTTC.

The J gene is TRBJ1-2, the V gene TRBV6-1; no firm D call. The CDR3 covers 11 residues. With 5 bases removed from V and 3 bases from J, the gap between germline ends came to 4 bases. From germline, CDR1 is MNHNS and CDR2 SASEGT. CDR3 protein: CASSRDYGYTF. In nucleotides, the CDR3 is TGTGCCAGCAGTCGGGACTATGGCTACACCTTC.

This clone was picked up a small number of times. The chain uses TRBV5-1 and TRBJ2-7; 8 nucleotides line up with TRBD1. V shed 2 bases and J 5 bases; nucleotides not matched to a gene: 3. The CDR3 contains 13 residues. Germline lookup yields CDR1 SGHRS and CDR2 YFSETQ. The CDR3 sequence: CASSFGQGHEQYF. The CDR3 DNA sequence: TGCGCCAGCAGCTTCGGACAGGGCCACGAGCAGTACTTC.

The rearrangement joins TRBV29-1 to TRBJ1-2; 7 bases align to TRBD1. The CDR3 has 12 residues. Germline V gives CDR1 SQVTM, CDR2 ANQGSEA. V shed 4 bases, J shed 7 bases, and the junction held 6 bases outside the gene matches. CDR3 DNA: TGCAGCGTTGTAGGGGGCTATTTTGGCTACACCTTC. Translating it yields CSVVGGYFGYTF.

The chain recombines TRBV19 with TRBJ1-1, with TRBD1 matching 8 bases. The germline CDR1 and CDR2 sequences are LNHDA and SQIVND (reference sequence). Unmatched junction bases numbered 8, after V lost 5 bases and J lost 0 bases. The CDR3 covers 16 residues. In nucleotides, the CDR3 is TGTGCCAGTAGTTGGGGGACAGGCCTCATGAACACTGAAGCTTTCTTT. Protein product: CASSWGTGLMNTEAFF.

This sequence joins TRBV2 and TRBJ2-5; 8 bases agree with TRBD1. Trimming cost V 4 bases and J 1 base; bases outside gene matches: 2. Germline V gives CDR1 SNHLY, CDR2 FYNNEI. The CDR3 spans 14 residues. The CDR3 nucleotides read TGTGCCAGCAGTGGGGACAGGAGCCAAGAGACCCAGTACTTC. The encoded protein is CASSGDRSQETQYF.

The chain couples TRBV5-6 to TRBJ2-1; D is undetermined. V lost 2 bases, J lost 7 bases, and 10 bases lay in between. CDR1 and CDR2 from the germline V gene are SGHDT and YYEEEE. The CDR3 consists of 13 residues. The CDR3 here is CASSFRVYNEQFF. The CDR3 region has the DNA TGTGCCAGCAGCTTCCGGGTTTATAATGAGCAGTTCTTC.

The CDR3 DNA reads TGCGCCAGCAGCCAATCGGCGGGAGGCGACGAGCAGTACGTC. Amino acid sequence: CASSQSAGGDEQYV. This chain uses TRBV4-1 with TRBJ2-7; 8 bases agree with TRBD2. This CDR3 is 14 amino acids long. CDR1 is MGHRA and CDR2 is YSYEKL in the germline V gene. With 2 bases clipped from V and 5 bases from J, the junction kept 5 bases outside the gene matches.